Listed below are T cell receptor beta chains from one sample, sequenced in a study of early T cells in non-severe SARS-CoV-2 infection. TCRdb ran MiXCR on the 5' RACE reads and lists one entry per CDR3 protein. This table has more than 20,000 distinct CDR3 sequences, 4.5% to 7% appearing once. Material: whole blood. The receptors come from an adult who was a healthcare worker with PCR-confirmed SARS-CoV-2 infection or an uninfected control (not recorded which). Both conserved end residues are part of each CDR3. Fields, in order: CDR3 DNA, CDR3 protein, D gene, clone size, J gene, V gene. The D gene is left open where the match is weak. Clone size is shown for a subset of rows, as once, few, many or a class of expanded clone.

CDR3nt: TGCGCCAGCACTTCGACTGTTGGGGTCTACGAGCAGTACTTC; CDR3aa: CASTSTVGVYEQYF; d_gene: .; abundance: medium-sized; j_gene: TRBJ2-7; v_gene: TRBV5-1
CDR3nt: TGTGCCAGCAGTGGGACAGGGGAAAAACTGTTTTTT; CDR3aa: CASSGTGEKLFF; d_gene: TRBD1; abundance: .; j_gene: TRBJ1-4; v_gene: TRBV2
CDR3nt: TGTGCCAGCAGTTTCGGGGTGCTCTACAATGAGCAGTTCTTC; CDR3aa: CASSFGVLYNEQFF; d_gene: .; abundance: medium-sized; j_gene: TRBJ2-1; v_gene: TRBV27
CDR3nt: TGTGCCAGCAGTTGGGACAGGGTAAATGAAAAACTGTTTTTT; CDR3aa: CASSWDRVNEKLFF; d_gene: TRBD1; abundance: many; j_gene: TRBJ1-4; v_gene: TRBV6-5
CDR3nt: TGCAGTGCCAGCTCGACCTATAGCGGGGGAGACCACAATGAGCAGTTCTTC; CDR3aa: CSASSTYSGGDHNEQFF; d_gene: TRBD2; abundance: many; j_gene: TRBJ2-1; v_gene: TRBV20-1
CDR3nt: TGTGCCAGCAGTTACTCGCGGGGGGAGCAGTTCTTC; CDR3aa: CASSYSRGEQFF; d_gene: TRBD2; abundance: .; j_gene: TRBJ2-1; v_gene: TRBV6-2/TRBV6-3
CDR3nt: TGTGCCAGCAGCCAAGATACGAGAGACCTGAATGAGCAGTTCTTC; CDR3aa: CASSQDTRDLNEQFF; d_gene: .; abundance: many; j_gene: TRBJ2-1; v_gene: TRBV14
CDR3nt: TGTGCCAGCAGCTTGGGTGGGGTGAAAACTGAAGCTTTCTTT; CDR3aa: CASSLGGVKTEAFF; d_gene: .; abundance: many; j_gene: TRBJ1-1; v_gene: TRBV5-8
CDR3nt: TGTGCCAGCAGCTCCCAAACGGGGGACGGGGAGCTGTTTTTT; CDR3aa: CASSSQTGDGELFF; d_gene: .; abundance: many; j_gene: TRBJ2-2; v_gene: TRBV11-2
CDR3nt: TGTGCCAGCAGAGAGGAAGATAATTCACCCCTCCACTTT; CDR3aa: CASREEDNSPLHF; d_gene: .; abundance: many; j_gene: TRBJ1-6; v_gene: TRBV12-3/TRBV12-4
CDR3nt: TGTGCCAGCAGCCAAGCCTTCCGGCAGTCCAATCAGCCCCAGCATTTT; CDR3aa: CASSQAFRQSNQPQHF; d_gene: .; abundance: many; j_gene: TRBJ1-5; v_gene: TRBV4-2
CDR3nt: TGCAGTGCTAGACCGGAATTCTACGAGCAGTACTTC; CDR3aa: CSARPEFYEQYF; d_gene: .; abundance: few; j_gene: TRBJ2-7; v_gene: TRBV20-1
CDR3nt: TGTGCCAGCAGTTACCTTGGACGGATGAATGAAAAACTGTTTTTT; CDR3aa: CASSYLGRMNEKLFF; d_gene: .; abundance: few; j_gene: TRBJ1-4; v_gene: TRBV6-2/TRBV6-3
CDR3nt: TGTGCCAGCAGCTTGGAGACCAACGCTAACTATGGCTACACCTTC; CDR3aa: CASSLETNANYGYTF; d_gene: .; abundance: many; j_gene: TRBJ1-2; v_gene: TRBV7-6
CDR3nt: TGCAGCGTGGTAGGGGGGCACTTC; CDR3aa: CSVVGGHF; d_gene: .; abundance: many; j_gene: TRBJ2-5; v_gene: TRBV29-1
CDR3nt: TGCAGTGCTAGAGTCCCCCTAGGAAGGGGCACTGAAGCTTTCTTT; CDR3aa: CSARVPLGRGTEAFF; d_gene: .; abundance: many; j_gene: TRBJ1-1; v_gene: TRBV20-1
CDR3nt: TGCGCCAGCAGCTTGGTGCCCCTCGGCTCCTACAATGAGCAGTTCTTC; CDR3aa: CASSLVPLGSYNEQFF; d_gene: .; abundance: .; j_gene: TRBJ2-1; v_gene: TRBV5-1
CDR3nt: TGTGCCAGCAGCGCAGAGGGGTTAGGGCCTAGCGATGAGCAGTTCTTC; CDR3aa: CASSAEGLGPSDEQFF; d_gene: .; abundance: many; j_gene: TRBJ2-1; v_gene: TRBV14
CDR3nt: TGTGCCAGCAGTTACCCGCCGGGGACACCCGACTATAATTCACCCCTCCACTTT; CDR3aa: CASSYPPGTPDYNSPLHF; d_gene: .; abundance: .; j_gene: TRBJ1-6; v_gene: TRBV6-6
CDR3nt: TGTGCCAGCAGCTTAGTCGGCCGGGGTCGCCCCTTTAACTATGGCTACACCTTC; CDR3aa: CASSLVGRGRPFNYGYTF; d_gene: .; abundance: many; j_gene: TRBJ1-2; v_gene: TRBV11-2
CDR3nt: TGCGCCAGCAGCTTACTATCGGGACAGGGGAAGAGAAGCACAGATACGCAGTATTTT; CDR3aa: CASSLLSGQGKRSTDTQYF; d_gene: TRBD1; abundance: .; j_gene: TRBJ2-3; v_gene: TRBV5-1
CDR3nt: TGCAGTGCTAGACAAGACAGCGGCAATCAGCCCCAGCATTTT; CDR3aa: CSARQDSGNQPQHF; d_gene: .; abundance: medium-sized; j_gene: TRBJ1-5; v_gene: TRBV20-1
CDR3nt: TGTGCCAGCAGCTCTACAGGGACTAACTATGGCTACACCTTC; CDR3aa: CASSSTGTNYGYTF; d_gene: .; abundance: .; j_gene: TRBJ1-2; v_gene: TRBV7-9
CDR3nt: TGTGCCAGCAGCCTGGGGGACAGGGGGAACCAGCCCCAGCATTTT; CDR3aa: CASSLGDRGNQPQHF; d_gene: TRBD1; abundance: many; j_gene: TRBJ1-5; v_gene: TRBV9
CDR3nt: TGCGCCAGCAGCCAGCGGGGGACGTCTAGCACAGATACGCAGTATTTT; CDR3aa: CASSQRGTSSTDTQYF; d_gene: TRBD2; abundance: many; j_gene: TRBJ2-3; v_gene: TRBV4-3
CDR3nt: TGCAGCGCGCAGGGGGCGCCGGGTGAAAAACTGTTTTTT; CDR3aa: CSAQGAPGEKLFF; d_gene: TRBD1; abundance: many; j_gene: TRBJ1-4; v_gene: TRBV29-1
CDR3nt: TGTGCCAGCAGAACCGGGACAGGGGTGGGCGAGCAGTACTTC; CDR3aa: CASRTGTGVGEQYF; d_gene: TRBD1; abundance: many; j_gene: TRBJ2-7; v_gene: TRBV27
CDR3nt: TGTGCCAGCAGCTTAGATTCTTACGACGAGCAGTACTTC; CDR3aa: CASSLDSYDEQYF; d_gene: .; abundance: few; j_gene: TRBJ2-7; v_gene: TRBV7-2
CDR3nt: TGTGCCAGTAGTATCCCGACGAACACTGAAGCTTTCTTT; CDR3aa: CASSIPTNTEAFF; d_gene: .; abundance: many; j_gene: TRBJ1-1; v_gene: TRBV19
CDR3nt: TGTGCCAGCAGCCGCGTGGGACCGAGTGAAGCTTTCTTT; CDR3aa: CASSRVGPSEAFF; d_gene: .; abundance: few; j_gene: TRBJ1-1; v_gene: TRBV3-1
CDR3nt: TGCGCCAGCAGCCAAGAGCTTTTGGCAGCGAGGACCTACGAGCAGTACTTC; CDR3aa: CASSQELLAARTYEQYF; d_gene: .; abundance: many; j_gene: TRBJ2-7; v_gene: TRBV4-1
CDR3nt: TGTGCCAGCAGCTTATATCGCCCGGACGCCTCTGGAAACACCATATATTTT; CDR3aa: CASSLYRPDASGNTIYF; d_gene: .; abundance: many; j_gene: TRBJ1-3; v_gene: TRBV7-9
CDR3nt: TGTGCCAGCAGTCTAGAGCGGGCCTCCTACAATGAGCAGTTCTTC; CDR3aa: CASSLERASYNEQFF; d_gene: .; abundance: .; j_gene: TRBJ2-1; v_gene: TRBV6-2/TRBV6-3
CDR3nt: TGTGCCAGCAGTCAGCCACTAGGGTCGACAGATACGCAGTATTTT; CDR3aa: CASSQPLGSTDTQYF; d_gene: .; abundance: .; j_gene: TRBJ2-3; v_gene: TRBV6-2/TRBV6-3
CDR3nt: TGTGCCAGCAGAAGGGGCTTCAAGGACACCGGGGAGCTGTTTTTT; CDR3aa: CASRRGFKDTGELFF; d_gene: .; abundance: medium-sized; j_gene: TRBJ2-2; v_gene: TRBV11-2
CDR3nt: TGTGCCAGCAGCATGACCTATAATTCACCCCTCCACTTT; CDR3aa: CASSMTYNSPLHF; d_gene: .; abundance: many; j_gene: TRBJ1-6; v_gene: TRBV7-9
CDR3nt: TGTGCCAGCAGCAAAATTCAGGGTTCCGAGCAGTACTTC; CDR3aa: CASSKIQGSEQYF; d_gene: .; abundance: few; j_gene: TRBJ2-7; v_gene: TRBV21-1
CDR3nt: TGTGCCAGCAGCTTGCACACCGGGGTCCAAGAGACCCAGTACTTC; CDR3aa: CASSLHTGVQETQYF; d_gene: .; abundance: .; j_gene: TRBJ2-5; v_gene: TRBV7-6
CDR3nt: TGTGCCATCAGGACTGCAAACTACGAGCAGTACTTC; CDR3aa: CAIRTANYEQYF; d_gene: .; abundance: .; j_gene: TRBJ2-7; v_gene: TRBV10-3
CDR3nt: TGTGCCAGCAGTCCAAGTCGCCCTCAGGGGAACTACGAGCAGTACTTC; CDR3aa: CASSPSRPQGNYEQYF; d_gene: .; abundance: few; j_gene: TRBJ2-7; v_gene: TRBV12-3/TRBV12-4
CDR3nt: TGTGCCAGCAGCTTCAGGGCCAACCAAGAGACCCAGTACTTC; CDR3aa: CASSFRANQETQYF; d_gene: .; abundance: many; j_gene: TRBJ2-5; v_gene: TRBV11-2
CDR3nt: TGTGCCAGCAGCGTAGCTCCGCACACTGAAGCTTTCTTT; CDR3aa: CASSVAPHTEAFF; d_gene: .; abundance: medium-sized; j_gene: TRBJ1-1; v_gene: TRBV9
CDR3nt: TGTGCCAGTGCTTCCGGGACTAGCGGGACCTTACTCACAGATACGCAGTATTTT; CDR3aa: CASASGTSGTLLTDTQYF; d_gene: TRBD2; abundance: .; j_gene: TRBJ2-3; v_gene: TRBV2
CDR3nt: TGTGCCAGCAGTTACTCGGTTAGCGGGGGCCCTACCACCTACGAGCAGTACTTC; CDR3aa: CASSYSVSGGPTTYEQYF; d_gene: TRBD2; abundance: many; j_gene: TRBJ2-7; v_gene: TRBV6-2/TRBV6-3
CDR3nt: TGTGCCAGCAGCTTAGACGGGACAGGTGACAATGAGCAGTTCTTC; CDR3aa: CASSLDGTGDNEQFF; d_gene: TRBD1; abundance: .; j_gene: TRBJ2-1; v_gene: TRBV7-9
CDR3nt: TGTGCCAGCAGCTCCACAGTGCACAGGGCCTACGAGCAGTACTTC; CDR3aa: CASSSTVHRAYEQYF; d_gene: .; abundance: .; j_gene: TRBJ2-7; v_gene: TRBV7-2
CDR3nt: TGTGCCAGCAGCTTCGGGACGGCAACCGGGGAGCTGTTTTTT; CDR3aa: CASSFGTATGELFF; d_gene: .; abundance: many; j_gene: TRBJ2-2; v_gene: TRBV7-9
CDR3nt: TGTGCCAGTCTCGCCGGAGATACGCAGTATTTT; CDR3aa: CASLAGDTQYF; d_gene: .; abundance: .; j_gene: TRBJ2-3; v_gene: TRBV6-2/TRBV6-3